The 4 T cell receptor beta chains in this list originate from one sample, sequenced in a study of T cell responses to AZD1222 COVID-19 vaccine. The table came from immunoSEQ multiplex PCR; TCRdb's copy has only in-frame clones and leaves some out. The sample holds about 180,000 clones, less than 95% seen once. This material consisted of peripheral blood, taken on day 0 of AZD1222 vaccination. The receptors shown here come from an adult in good health.

For the CDR3, the DNA is TGTGCCAGCTCACGCTCGTCCCCCATCCCGGGACAGGGGAACACCGGGGAGCTGTTTTTT. It codes for CASSRSSPIPGQGNTGELFF. The chain couples TRBV18 to TRBJ2-2; 9 bases map to TRBD1. The CDR3 is made up of 20 amino acids. From germline, CDR1 is KGHSH and CDR2 LQKENI. V lost 4 bases to trimming and J lost 1 base; unmatched junction nucleotides: 16.

This chain uses TRBV6-5 with TRBJ2-1, with D perhaps TRBD1 (6 bases). This CDR3 is built from 14 residues. Trimming pared 2 bases from V and 7 bases from J, leaving 12 bases between. CDR1 and CDR2 (germline): MNHEY, SVGAGI. CDR3 in DNA: TGTGCCAGCAGTTACGACAGGACCGGTAATGAGCAGTTCTTC. It is translated as CASSYDRTGNEQFF.

This clone has a handful of counts. This chain connects TRBV7-9 to TRBJ2-1, with D tentatively TRBD1 (6 bases). CDR1 SEHNR and CDR2 FQNEAQ come from the germline V gene (reference sequence). The CDR3 length is 16 residues. Trimming stripped 5 bases from V and 2 bases from J, with 16 bases between. CDR3 coding DNA: TGTGCCAGCAGCGGCCAACAGGGTAGTCCCTACAATGAGCAGTTCTTC. Translating gives CASSGQQGSPYNEQFF.

This chain links TRBV7-8 with TRBJ2-3; tentatively, D is TRBD2 (6 bases). The V and J ends lost 6 bases and 4 bases respectively, with 11 bases between them. CDR1 and CDR2 (germline): SGHVS, FQNEAQ. CDR3 size: 13 residues. CDR3 sequence: CASRLTSSDTQYF. Here the CDR3 DNA reads TGTGCCAGCAGGCTGACTAGTTCAGATACGCAGTATTTT.